This T cell receptor beta chain originates from a study of T cell changes during pregnancy in multiple sclerosis (dated by TCRdb to the late 2010s). In the study overall: The study examined how the T cell repertoire changed over the course of pregnancy in women with multiple sclerosis.

The receptor library was made with the immunoSEQ multiplex PCR assay. TCRdb holds this immuneACCESS table with in-frame rearrangements only. Some clones are missing; in checked studies, unresolved V genes explain under half, and the rest has no known cause. The sample contains under 30,000 clones, around 88% of them found a single time. Clones ranked in the top ten supply over 3% of the sample. This clone appeared a single time. This receptor's antigen is unknown. No much larger clonotype is one base removed from it; base qualities were not supplied. The trim is 0 bases for V and 1 base for J, with a gap of 9 bases between the germline ends. The CDR3 numbers 16 residues from cysteine through phenylalanine. CDR3 DNA only is kept here, 48 bases in frame from base 1. CDR1 and CDR2 are read off the germline V gene as LGHNA and YSLEER.

The TCR was taken from a female donor in good health, enrolled as a control in a pregnancy study. This specimen consisted of CD4+ T cells from peripheral blood mononuclear cells, obtained in the first trimester of pregnancy. The chain employs TRBV4-3 and TRBJ2-2; confidence is insufficient to name the D gene. The DNA sequence reads TGCGCCAGCAGCCAAGATTCCCACTGGAACACCGGGGAGCTGTTTTTT. Its protein is CASSQDSHWNTGELFF.